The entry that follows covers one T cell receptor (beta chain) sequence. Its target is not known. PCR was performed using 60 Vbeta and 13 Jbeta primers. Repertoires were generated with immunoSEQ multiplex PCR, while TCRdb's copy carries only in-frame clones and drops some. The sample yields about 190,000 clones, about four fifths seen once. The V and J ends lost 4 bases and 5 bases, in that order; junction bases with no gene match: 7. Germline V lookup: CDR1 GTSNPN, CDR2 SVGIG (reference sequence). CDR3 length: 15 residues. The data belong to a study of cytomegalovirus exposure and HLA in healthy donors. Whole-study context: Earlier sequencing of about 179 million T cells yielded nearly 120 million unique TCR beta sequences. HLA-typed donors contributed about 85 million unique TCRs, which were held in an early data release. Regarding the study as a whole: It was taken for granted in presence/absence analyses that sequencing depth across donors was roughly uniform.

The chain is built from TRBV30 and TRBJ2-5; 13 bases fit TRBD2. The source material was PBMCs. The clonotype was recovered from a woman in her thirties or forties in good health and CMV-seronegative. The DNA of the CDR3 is TGTGCCTGGATTGGACTAGCGGGAGCGGGGGAGACCCAGTACTTC. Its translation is CAWIGLAGAGETQYF.